This TCR beta chain appears in the sequencing data of a study of graft-versus-host responses after intestinal transplantation. Remarks on this clone: What it binds is unknown.

V lost 6 bases to trimming and J lost 5 bases, with 14 bases between them. The CDR3 is made up of 15 amino acids. The V gene's germline CDR1 is MNHEY and CDR2 SMNVEV (reference sequence). Generated by immunoSEQ multiplex PCR, the TCRdb table keeps only in-frame clones and is missing some. The sample lists 80,000 to 100,000 clones; around nine tenths were seen once. The sequenced sample was unstimulated CD4+ T cells sorted from spleen or lymph node cells, obtained before intestinal transplant. This clonotype was sampled from a human donor who received an intestinal transplant. The chain couples TRBV27 to TRBJ1-6, with D uncertain. The CDR3 region is CASRAPLANNSPLHF. CDR3 DNA: TGTGCCAGCAGGGCCCCGCTGGCCAATAATTCACCCCTCCACTTT.